A single sample gave rise to the 7 T cell receptor beta chains below, sequenced in a study of regulatory T cells in long-lasting Graves disease. Documented time point: persistent/refractory GD, antithyroid drugs over 5 years with positive TRAb. The authors made the TCR library using RNA they extracted from PBMCs. Construction of TCR beta libraries relied on iRepertoire HTBI primers and on Arm-PCR targeting CDR3 regions. TCRdb reprocessed the multiplex PCR reads with MiXCR, giving one entry per CDR3 protein. Among 700,000 or so distinct CDR3 sequences listed, 30% were seen once. This sample comprised peripheral blood mononuclear cells (PBMCs), obtained when the disease was refractory, from a patient treated with antithyroid drugs. Receptors were obtained from a female donor with Graves disease.

CDR3 nucleotides: TGCAGCGCCAGGGGGTGGGGAGGAGAAAAACTGTTTTTT. Translation gives CSARGWGGEKLFF. The chain joins TRBV29-1 to TRBJ1-4, with 7 positions matching TRBD1. CDR3 length: 13 residues. Germline CDR1 SQVTM, CDR2 ANQGSEA. V gave up 7 bases and J gave up 8 bases; unmatched junction bases: 10.

This clonotype was counted between two and nine times. The junction departs from the called germline gene at one end, perhaps through a read error. The chain joins TRBV24-1 to TRBJ1-1; the D is unclear. The V gene's germline CDR1 is KGHDR and CDR2 SFDVKD. The CDR3 is made up of 14 amino acids. The CDR3 is CATSSGIANTEAFF. The DNA for the CDR3 is TGTGCCACCAGTAGTGGGATTGCGAACACTGAAGCTTTCTTC.

The V gene is TRBV12-3 or TRBV12-4, the J gene TRBJ1-5, with D perhaps TRBD1 (6 bases). The CDR3 spans 14 residues. V shed 2 bases and J shed 4 bases, with 9 bases lying between them. The CDR3 coding sequence is TGTGCCAGCAGTTTAAAGGGGACAAATCAGCCCCAGCATTTT. The encoded protein is CASSLKGTNQPQHF.

V usage is TRBV5-1 and J usage is TRBJ2-7, with 7 nucleotides matching TRBD2. This CDR3 contains 15 residues. With V trimmed by 0 bases and J by 5 bases, 8 bases remained unmatched. CDR1 and CDR2 (germline): SGHRS, YFSETQ. The CDR3 loop is CASSLDRGRGDEQYF. As DNA, the CDR3 is TGCGCCAGCAGCTTGGACCGCGGGAGAGGTGACGAGCAGTACTTC.

This clonotype was counted at least ten times. This rearrangement joins TRBV12-3 or TRBV12-4 to TRBJ2-7; a weak D match, TRBD1 (5 bases). Between the trimmed V and J ends, which lost 5 bases and 6 bases, there was a span of 14 bases. This CDR3 contains 13 residues. The CDR3 loop is CASSHRQGLEQYF. In DNA, the CDR3 is TGTGCCAGCAGTCACCGCCAGGGCCTCGAGCAGTACTTC.

This chain connects TRBV11-3 to TRBJ1-2; possibly TRBD1 for D (5 bases). The CDR3 loop spans 15 amino acids. V lost 4 bases to trimming and J lost 3 bases, with 15 bases between them. Germline V CDR1 and CDR2: SGHNT, YENEEA. The CDR3 loop reads CASSSIRDGDYGYTF. CDR3 nucleotide sequence: TGTGCCAGCAGCTCCATCCGGGACGGAGACTATGGCTACACCTTC.

In this sample, this clonotype turned up many times. This chain connects TRBV2 to TRBJ1-2; 7 nucleotides match TRBD1. This CDR3 is built from 15 residues. CDR1 SNHLY and CDR2 FYNNEI come from the germline V gene. The J segment lost 4 bases and the V segment lost 4 bases, leaving 9 bases of the junction unmatched. The CDR3 nucleotides are TGTGCCAGCAGTGCGATACAGGGGTCATCCTATGGCTACACCTTC. This sequence encodes CASSAIQGSSYGYTF.